This entry features one T cell receptor (beta chain) sequence. Its antigen remains undetermined. Base qualities are not at hand, and no much larger clone is one base apart. These data belong to a study of T cells in placental villitis. Notes on the research overall: The study compared placental TCR-beta repertoires across villitis of unknown etiology, gestational-age-matched unaffected controls, and infectious villitis to test an allograft-versus-infection hypothesis.

Overall results and qualifications from the work: CMV-specific clone frequencies were lower in villitis of unknown etiology than in infectious CMV cases (around 0.001 vs 0.01), and villitis of unknown etiology did not differ from controls on this measure. Sequencing bulk tissue could not tell helper, regulatory or cytotoxic T cells apart, could not separate maternal from fetal T cells, and left out gamma-delta receptors. Paraffin blocks contained small amounts of decidua, so some captured T cells, especially in controls, may have been decidual rather than villous infiltrates.

Five infectious villitis placentae were included, four with confirmed cytomegalovirus and one with Toxoplasma gondii, and were not matched to other groups. Mothers with infectious villitis were younger, had smaller fetuses, and delivered preterm or experienced intrauterine demise in a couple of cases. After delivery, the placentae were collected and evaluated both grossly and histologically, and only then was archival tissue selected. Five 10-micron scrolls were cut from each FFPE block, and DNA was isolated using the AllPrep DNA/RNA FFPE Tissue kit. DNA concentration and purity were evaluated by NanoDrop, whereas RNA quality was assessed on a Bioanalyzer. CDR1 SGHRS and CDR2 YFSETQ are derived from the germline V gene. The CDR3 goes from the cysteine to the phenylalanine over 15 residues. Only the CDR3 portion is preserved as DNA: 45 bases, with reading frame beginning at the first base. The germline V end is reduced by 4 bases and the J end by 4 bases; junction bases left unmatched: 7.

Using the immunoSEQ v4 bias-controlled multiplex PCR assay, run blinded to group allocation, TCR-beta CDR3 regions were amplified from genomic DNA. To estimate nucleated cell and T cell quantities per sample, reference gene primers were included together with the TCR-beta primers. Sequencing of the libraries was performed on an Illumina MiSeq with a 100-cycle paired-end protocol. The study's processing was this. Diversity and richness were calculated in immunoSEQ Analyzer software; richness by iChao1, clonality based on Pielou evenness and Shannon diversity (0-1, higher means less diverse). CDR3 amino acid sequences together with V/J genes were queried against VDJdb for CMV, EBV and influenza A specificities, with confidence 3 and substitution 2 applied. The Morisita-Horn index was used to measure TCR-beta amino acid clonotype overlap among the villitis of unknown etiology, infectious villitis and control repertoires. Held by TCRdb, this immuneACCESS table contains in-frame sequences only and omits some clones. Under half of the omission traces to an unresolved V gene where checked; the cause of the rest is unknown. V and J calls and clone size are copied from that table; D and trimming were computed from the DNA. For this sample the table gives 2,000 to 3,000 clones, of which 75% to 85% were detected only once. Approximately 48% of the sample rests with the top ten.

The sequence derives from a human patient with infectious villitis; the placental T cells may come from both mother and fetus. The rearranged chain carries TRBV5-1 and TRBJ1-4; 7 bases in between match TRBD1. The sequenced sample consisted of placental tissue containing maternal and fetal cells. The CDR3 region has the sequence CASSRDGTDNEKLFF. Here is the DNA: TGCGCCAGCAGCAGAGACGGGACAGATAATGAAAAACTGTTTTTT.